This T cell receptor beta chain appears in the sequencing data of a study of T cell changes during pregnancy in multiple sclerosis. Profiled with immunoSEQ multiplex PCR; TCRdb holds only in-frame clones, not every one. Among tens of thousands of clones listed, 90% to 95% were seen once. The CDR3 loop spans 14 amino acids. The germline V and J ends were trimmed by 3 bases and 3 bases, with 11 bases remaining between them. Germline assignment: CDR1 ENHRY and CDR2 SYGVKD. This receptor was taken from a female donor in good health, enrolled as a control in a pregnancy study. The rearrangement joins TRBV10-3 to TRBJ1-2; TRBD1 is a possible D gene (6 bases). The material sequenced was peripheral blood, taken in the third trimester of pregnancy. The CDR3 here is CAISDSGGYYGYTF. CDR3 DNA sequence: TGTGCCATCAGTGATTCGGGGGGCTACTATGGCTACACCTTC.